The clone carrying this T cell receptor (beta chain) was seen a few times. The target antigen is unknown. These data are taken from a study of cytomegalovirus exposure and HLA in healthy donors. PCR amplification relied on 60 Vbeta primers (plus 13 Jbeta primers). Data came from immunoSEQ multiplex PCR; TCRdb stores just in-frame clones and leaves some out. The repertoire holds 75,000 to 95,000 clones, with 63% as singletons. V was cut by 2 bases and J by 3 bases, with 13 bases left in between. The CDR3 contains 15 residues. Germline loops: CDR1 SGHNT, CDR2 YYREEE (reference sequence). Regarding the study as a whole: In vitro assays verified that a few CMV-associated chains recognized CMV antigens specifically.

The clonotype was recovered from a woman in her 30s in good health and CMV-seronegative. The sequenced material came from PBMCs. The gene calls are TRBV5-4 and TRBJ2-3; possibly TRBD2 for D (5 bases). Here the CDR3 reads CASSFGGLGTDTQYF. The CDR3 DNA sequence: TGTGCCAGCAGCTTTGGCGGGCTGGGAACAGATACGCAGTATTTT.